The sequence of this T cell receptor (beta chain) was determined in a study of response to subunit inactivated influenza vaccine. General observations from the study: Each seasonal influenza vaccination recruits few new T cells, the authors suggested.

The table lists this clonotype with a few counts. Its antigen is as yet unknown. Trimming stripped 4 bases from V and 5 bases from J, with 10 bases between. Germline V gene sequence: CDR1 SGHTA, CDR2 FQGNSA. This CDR3 spans 13 amino acids. TCRdb redid the calling of the RT-PCR reads with MiXCR, one entry per CDR3 protein. The profile shows hundreds of thousands of distinct CDR3 sequences, approximately 15% of them singletons. The chain recombines TRBV7-2 with TRBJ2-3, with D possibly being TRBD2 (5 bases). The sequence was obtained from a man in his fifties or sixties who received an inactivated influenza vaccine. Sequenced material: CD4+ T cells sorted from PBMCs, taken less than 30 months after vaccination. CDR3 sequence: CASSYGEGDTQYF. CDR3 DNA: TGTGCCAGCAGCTACGGGGAAGGAGATACGCAGTATTTT.